These 32 T cell receptor beta chains came from one sample sequenced in a study of blood T cell repertoires in COVID-19. Here immunoSEQ multiplex PCR was the method, and the copy in TCRdb shows in-frame clones only, minus some. The sample records 160,000 or so clones, around 74% being singletons. The source material was peripheral blood. The receptors shown here come from a woman aged 55-69 years with COVID-19, enrolled during active disease.

This clone was counted only a few times. V usage is TRBV7-2 and J usage is TRBJ1-4, with a possible D match to TRBD1 (6 bases). V lost 5 bases to trimming and J lost 2 bases, with 18 bases between them. This CDR3 region has 17 residues. Germline lookup yields CDR1 SGHTA and CDR2 FQGNSA. The CDR3 loop reads CASSARGRAATNEKLFF. For the CDR3, the DNA is TGTGCCAGCAGCGCCAGGGGCCGGGCAGCGACTAATGAAAAACTGTTTTTT.

This chain connects TRBV10-3 to TRBJ1-1, with a tentative D call TRBD1 (6 bases). V lost 6 bases and J lost 1, with 9 bases in between. This CDR3 is 13 amino acids long. Germline V CDR1 and CDR2: ENHRY, SYGVKD. CDR3 sequence (DNA): TGTGCCATCAGAGGACAGCAGAACACTGAAGCTTTCTTT. It codes for CAIRGQQNTEAFF.

The chain couples TRBV24-1 to TRBJ2-6; D might be TRBD1 (6 bases). The CDR3 is 16 amino acids. Germline V lookup: CDR1 KGHDR, CDR2 SFDVKD. V lost 3 bases to trimming and J lost 1 base, with 9 bases between them. The CDR3 reads CATSDRQGSGANVLTF. The CDR3 nucleotides are TGTGCCACCAGTGATCGCCAGGGGTCTGGGGCCAACGTCCTGACTTTC.

V gene TRBV4-3 combines with J gene TRBJ2-1; 12 bases fit TRBD2. The CDR3 loop spans 18 amino acids. V trimming: 0 bases; J trimming: 8 bases; junction bases outside the gene matches: 11. CDR1 and CDR2 (germline): LGHNA, YSLEER. The CDR3, as DNA: TGCGCCAGCAGCCAAGAGTCTAGCGGGAGGGCCTTTTACGATGAGCAGTTCTTC. Its protein product is CASSQESSGRAFYDEQFF.

Only one count was recorded for this clone. The chain carries TRBV19 and TRBJ1-1, with D unresolved. Germline V CDR1 and CDR2: LNHDA, SQIVND (reference sequence). The CDR3 has 14 amino acids. The ends were cut back, 1 base at V and 2 bases at J, with 8 bases in the middle. The CDR3 region is CASSIVTGNTEAFF. The CDR3, as DNA: TGTGCCAGTAGTATAGTCACCGGTAACACTGAAGCTTTCTTT.

This clone has only one observation. The chain joins TRBV6-6 to TRBJ1-2; D is perhaps TRBD1 (5 bases). With 0 bases removed from V and 7 bases from J, the gap between germline ends came to 15 bases. Germline V gene data show CDR1 as MNHNY and CDR2 as SVGAGI (reference sequence). CDR3 length: 15 amino acids. The DNA for the CDR3 is TGTGCCAGCAGTTACTCGGTTGGGGCCCAGAGTGGCTACACCTTC. Its translation is CASSYSVGAQSGYTF.

The chain is built from TRBV7-9 and TRBJ1-2, with unresolved D. The CDR3 covers 13 residues. Per germline, CDR1 SEHNR and CDR2 FQNEAQ (reference sequence). V lost 5 bases, J lost 7 bases, and 14 bases lay in between. CDR3 loop: CASSATSPGGYTF. The DNA for the CDR3 is TGTGCCAGCAGCGCCACTTCGCCAGGTGGCTACACCTTC.

V and J are TRBV6-5 and TRBJ2-7; 8 bases line up with TRBD2. From germline, CDR1 is MNHEY and CDR2 SVGAGI. Trimming at V came to 0 bases and at J to 2 bases, leaving 6 bases not matched to a gene. The CDR3 extends over 16 amino acids. In nucleotides, the CDR3 is TGTGCCAGCAGTTACTCGAGCGGGAGCGTCCCCTACGAGCAGTACTTC. Protein product: CASSYSSGSVPYEQYF.

CDR3 sequence reads: CSVTDPTGGYGYTF. The CDR3 DNA follows: TGCAGCGTAACTGATCCGACAGGGGGCTATGGCTACACCTTC. The chain uses TRBV29-1 and TRBJ1-2, with 9 bases that match TRBD1. CDR3 length: 14 amino acids. V shed 6 bases and J 4 bases; nucleotides not matched to a gene: 9. CDR1 is SQVTM and CDR2 is ANQGSEA in the germline V gene.

This clone was counted between two and nine times. The V call is TRBV7-9, the J call TRBJ1-1, with a tentative D call TRBD1 (5 bases). This CDR3 comprises 15 residues. The V end lost 2 bases, the J end lost 2 bases, and 12 bases lay between the germline ends. Germline assignment: CDR1 SEHNR and CDR2 FQNEAQ (reference sequence). For the CDR3, the DNA is TGTGCCAGCAGCTTAAGGGTCAGGGTAAACACTGAAGCTTTCTTT. Amino acids: CASSLRVRVNTEAFF.

J is TRBJ1-2 and V is TRBV28, with 7 bases aligning to TRBD1. The V segment lost 3 bases and the J segment 6 bases; nucleotides outside the gene matches: 10. Germline V gene sequence: CDR1 MDHEN, CDR2 SYDVKM. This CDR3 region has 15 residues. In DNA, the CDR3 is TGTGCCAGCAGTTTCCCGACAGGGAGTGGGGATGGCTACACCTTC. Residues: CASSFPTGSGDGYTF.

The chain combines TRBV10-1 with TRBJ2-2, with 7 nucleotides matching TRBD1. Unmatched junction bases numbered 3, after V lost 5 bases and J lost 3 bases. Germline V gene data show CDR1 as WNHNN and CDR2 as SYGVQD (reference sequence). The CDR3 is 14 residues long. The CDR3 sequence: CASSWQGDTGELFF. CDR3 bases: TGCGCCAGCAGTTGGCAGGGGGACACCGGGGAGCTGTTTTTT.

The V call is TRBV28, the J call TRBJ1-1; unclear D gene. V was cut by 6 bases and J by 1 base, with 18 bases left in between. Germline V gene sequence: CDR1 MDHEN, CDR2 SYDVKM. The CDR3 runs 16 residues. CDR3 in amino acids: CASRPPRGSPNTEAFF. The CDR3 DNA reads TGTGCCAGCAGACCACCCCGCGGGTCGCCGAACACTGAAGCTTTCTTT. Full variable domain (remainder filled in from reference TRBV28 and TRBJ1-1): DVKVTQSSRYLVKRTGEKVFLECVQDMDHENMFWYRQDPGLGLRLIYFSYDVKMKEKGDIPEGYSVSREKKERFSLILESASTNQTSMYLCASRPPRGSPNTEAFFGQGTRLTVV.

This clone was counted between two and nine times. The chain links TRBV30 to TRBJ1-2; tentative D call: TRBD1 (5 bases). V was trimmed by 1 base and J by 6 bases, leaving 9 bases between them. The germline V gene encodes CDR1 GTSNPN and CDR2 SVGIG (reference sequence). The CDR3 loop spans 12 amino acids. This CDR3 reads CAWSGSGHGYTF. In nucleotides, the CDR3 is TGTGCCTGGAGTGGGTCAGGGCATGGCTACACCTTC.

This chain connects TRBV15 to TRBJ2-4; the D gene is possibly TRBD1 (5 bases). Germline V gene data show CDR1 as LNHNV and CDR2 as YYDKDF (reference sequence). This CDR3 is 15 amino acids long. The V gene lost 0 bases and the J gene lost 2 bases, with 8 bases spanning the gap. The CDR3 loop reads CATSRDRVSKNIQYF. For the CDR3, the DNA is TGTGCCACCAGCAGAGACAGGGTTTCCAAAAACATTCAGTACTTC.

The chain employs TRBV29-1 and TRBJ2-1; 10 bases line up with TRBD1. CDR1 and CDR2 from the germline V gene are SQVTM and ANQGSEA. The CDR3 runs to 13 residues. Germline trimming cut 1 base from V and 6 bases from J; bases unmatched to any gene: 0. The CDR3: CSVEGTGGNEQFF. The CDR3 DNA reads as TGCAGCGTTGAAGGGACAGGGGGCAATGAGCAGTTCTTC.

The V call is TRBV7-6, the J call TRBJ1-6, with D uncertain. This CDR3 is 16 amino acids long. V was cut by 1 base and J by 6 bases, with 13 bases left in between. Germline lookup yields CDR1 SGHVS and CDR2 FNYEAQ. This CDR3 is CASSLGAGLINSPLHF. The CDR3 DNA reads TGTGCCAGCAGCTTAGGGGCAGGATTGATTAATTCACCCCTCCACTTT.

This chain links TRBV19 with TRBJ2-5; TRBD1 aligns across 10 bases. The ends lost 5 bases at V and 7 bases at J; junction bases unmatched: 13. This CDR3 has 16 amino acids. CDR1 and CDR2 (germline): LNHDA, SQIVND (reference sequence). The CDR3 DNA reads as TGTGCCAGTAGTTTCGCCGGGACAGGGGAACAGGGGACCCAGTACTTC. It is translated as CASSFAGTGEQGTQYF.

The chain couples TRBV7-2 to TRBJ2-7; 9 nucleotides line up with TRBD1. The CDR3 has 17 amino acids. CDR1 and CDR2 (germline): SGHTA, FQGNSA. The ends lost 4 bases at V and 6 bases at J; junction bases unmatched: 16. The CDR3 nucleotides read TGTGCCAGCAGCTACCCGGGACAGGGATCTTCCCTGGGCGAGCAGTACTTC. Translation: CASSYPGQGSSLGEQYF. Full variable domain (outside the CDR3, taken from reference TRBV7-2 and TRBJ2-7): GAGVSQSPSNKVTEKGKDVELRCDPISGHTALYWYRQSLGQGLEFLIYFQGNSAPDKSGLPSDRFSAERTGGSVSTLTIQRTQQEDSAVYLCASSYPGQGSSLGEQYFGPGTRLTVT.

The chain combines TRBV6-2 or TRBV6-3 with TRBJ2-1, with D hard to call. CDR1 and CDR2 (germline): MNHEY, SVGEGT. Trimming took 2 bases from V and 6 from J, leaving 17 bases between them. The CDR3 has 16 amino acids. The CDR3, as DNA: TGTGCCAGCAGTTACGGCCGGCCTCAGCCAGGCAATGAGCAGTTCTTC. Residues: CASSYGRPQPGNEQFF.

The chain links TRBV14 to TRBJ1-1, with D perhaps matching TRBD1 (5 bases). CDR3 length: 13 amino acids. The germline V gene encodes CDR1 SGHDN and CDR2 FVKESK. V was trimmed by 1 base and J by 10 bases, leaving 13 bases between them. The CDR3 DNA reads TGTGCCAGCAGCCAAGTGCAGGGTCTGGTAGCTTTCTTT. Translated, it gives CASSQVQGLVAFF.

V usage is TRBV28 and J usage is TRBJ1-2; D uncertain. V lost 2 bases, J lost 7 bases, and 17 bases lay in between. Looked up from germline, CDR1 is MDHEN and CDR2 is SYDVKM. The CDR3 is 15 residues long. As DNA, the CDR3 is TGTGCCAGCAGTTTAAACCCGGGAGTTTGGAGTGGCTACACCTTC. This gives the protein CASSLNPGVWSGYTF.

This clone was detected only a few times. CDR3 protein: CASSFLSLDTGELFF. The CDR3 DNA is TGCGCCAGCAGCTTTTTGAGTCTGGACACCGGGGAGCTGTTTTTT. J is TRBJ2-2 and V is TRBV5-1; D is uncertain. This CDR3 has 15 residues. Trimming shortened V by 2 bases and J by 3 bases, and 11 bases separated the two germline ends. Germline values: CDR1 SGHRS, CDR2 YFSETQ.

The genes are TRBV9 and TRBJ1-3; no firm D call. The CDR3 is 14 amino acids. V lost 3 bases to trimming and J lost 2 bases, with 9 bases between them. CDR1 SGDLS and CDR2 YYNGEE come from the germline V gene. The DNA for the CDR3 is TGTGCCAGCAGCGAACAGCAAACTGGAAACACCATATATTTT. Its protein product is CASSEQQTGNTIYF.

The rearrangement uses TRBV7-8 and TRBJ2-1; perhaps TRBD1 as D (5 bases). The germline V gene encodes CDR1 SGHVS and CDR2 FQNEAQ. This CDR3 comprises 17 residues. V shed 2 bases and J shed 0 bases, with 14 bases lying between them. The CDR3 region has the DNA TGTGCCAGCAGCTTAATTACAGGTTCGAGCTCCTACAATGAGCAGTTCTTC. This sequence encodes CASSLITGSSSYNEQFF.

The chain carries TRBV28 and TRBJ2-1; 8 bases are a match to TRBD2. Trimming took 5 bases from V and 3 from J; bases not matched to a gene: 9. CDR1 and CDR2 (germline): MDHEN, SYDVKM. The CDR3 extends over 16 amino acids. DNA for the CDR3: TGTGCCAGCAGTCTCTTAGCGGGACCCAGCTACAATGAGCAGTTCTTC. Encoded protein: CASSLLAGPSYNEQFF.

The chain is built from TRBV5-8 and TRBJ1-5, with a possible D match to TRBD1 (5 bases). Between the trimmed V and J ends, which lost 2 bases and 5 bases, there was a span of 5 bases. This CDR3 is built from 12 residues. Germline CDR1 SGHTS, CDR2 YDEGEE. Here the CDR3 reads CASSFRDQPQHF. The CDR3 nucleotides are TGTGCCAGCAGCTTCAGGGATCAGCCCCAGCATTTT.

The V gene is TRBV19, the J gene TRBJ1-2; no clear D gene. V dropped 9 bases and J dropped 7 bases, with 15 bases sitting between them. This CDR3 comprises 12 residues. Germline loops: CDR1 LNHDA, CDR2 SQIVND (reference sequence). CDR3 in DNA: TGTGCCAGCCTTAGCTCGACCGGTGGCTACACCTTC. Its protein is CASLSSTGGYTF.

The V gene is TRBV2, the J gene TRBJ2-3; 13 nucleotides agree with TRBD2. With V trimmed by 6 bases and J by 1 base, 7 bases remained unmatched. The germline V gene encodes CDR1 SNHLY and CDR2 FYNNEI. The length of the CDR3 is 17 residues. The CDR3 nucleotides are TGTGCCAGCAGCAGACTAGCGGGAGGAGGGGGCACAGATACGCAGTATTTT. This encodes CASSRLAGGGGTDTQYF.

This clone was seen a few times. This chain uses TRBV12-5 with TRBJ2-1, with D maybe TRBD2 (6 bases). Germline CDR1 and CDR2: LGHNT and FRNRAP. There are 15 residues in the CDR3. Trimming removed 1 base at V and 9 bases at J, with 16 bases between. CDR3: CASGLALADKGEQFF. Here the CDR3 DNA reads TGTGCTAGTGGTTTGGCCTTAGCGGACAAAGGTGAGCAGTTCTTC.

V usage is TRBV4-3 and J usage is TRBJ2-1; the match to TRBD2 covers 9 bases. Germline V CDR1 and CDR2: LGHNA, YSLEER. J gave up 5 bases and V 4 bases, and 6 bases lay outside the gene matches. This CDR3 comprises 15 residues. The CDR3 is CASSRISSGNNEQFF. The CDR3 bases are TGCGCCAGCAGCCGGATATCTAGCGGGAACAATGAGCAGTTCTTC.

The chain employs TRBV5-1 and TRBJ1-2; D is ambiguous. The germline V and J ends were trimmed by 0 bases and 4 bases, with 10 bases remaining between them. The CDR3 is made up of 14 amino acids. The germline CDR1 and CDR2 sequences are SGHRS and YFSETQ. The CDR3 bases are TGCGCCAGCAGCTTGGATCCGGGAGCCTATGGCTACACCTTC. Translated: CASSLDPGAYGYTF.